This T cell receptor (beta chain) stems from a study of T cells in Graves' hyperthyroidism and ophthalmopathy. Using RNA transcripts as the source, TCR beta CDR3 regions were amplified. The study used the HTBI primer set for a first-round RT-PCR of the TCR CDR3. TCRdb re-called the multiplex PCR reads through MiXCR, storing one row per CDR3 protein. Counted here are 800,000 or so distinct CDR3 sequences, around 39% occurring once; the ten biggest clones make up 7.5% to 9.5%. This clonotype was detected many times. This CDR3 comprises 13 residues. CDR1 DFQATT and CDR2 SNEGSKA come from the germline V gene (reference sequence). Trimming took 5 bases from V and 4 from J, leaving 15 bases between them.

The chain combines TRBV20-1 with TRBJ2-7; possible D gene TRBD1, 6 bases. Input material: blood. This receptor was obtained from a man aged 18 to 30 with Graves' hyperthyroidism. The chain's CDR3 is CSAATGRGYEQYF. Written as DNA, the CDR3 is TGCAGTGCTGCGACAGGTCGAGGGTACGAGCAGTACTTC.